This record looks at one TCR beta chain sequence and its context. Antigen specificity is unknown. This sample stems from a study of shared clonotypes between healthy human individuals. Study-level results: On the whole, naive subsets had larger estimated richness than memory subsets had.

The CDR3 spans 15 residues. Germline loops: CDR1 SGHRS, CDR2 YFSETQ. J lost 11 bases, V lost 1 base, and 7 bases had no gene match. Donors comprised only Caucasian adults living in Nashville, Tennessee. At deep level, the assay was performed. Several immunoSEQ plates held equal portions of the genomic DNA taken from each subset. This table comes from immunoSEQ multiplex PCR, and its TCRdb copy is limited to in-frame clones, with some not included. The table lists some 2.1 million clones, 85% to 95% of them singletons. The sequencing sample was made of naive CD4+ T cells sorted from blood. The subset here: CD45RA+ positively selected. The chain is built from TRBV5-1 and TRBJ2-1; 12 bases agree with TRBD2. The receptor was isolated from a young man in good health. The CDR3 DNA is TGCGCCAGCAGCTTGCTAGCGGGAGGGCCGAATCAGCAGTTCTTC. This codes for CASSLLAGGPNQQFF.